A selection of T cell receptor beta chains follows, all from one sample in a study of T-cell reconstitution after alpha-beta-depleted transplantation in children. TCRdb re-analysed the PCR reads in MiXCR, keeping a single row per CDR3 protein. Seen here are some 220,000 distinct CDR3 sequences, around 9.6% observed once, and the top ten hold approximately 5.9%. The sample consisted of PBMCs from the stem cell graft donor, taken from the stem cell graft. Receptor source: a human donor who donated a stem cell graft to a child with acute lymphoblastic leukemia. CDR3s include the opening cysteine and the closing phenylalanine or tryptophan. The D gene is left open where the match is weak. Clone size is not always given. Where it is, it says once, few, many or a class for expanded clones.

j_gene	d_gene	v_gene	abundance	CDR3nt	CDR3aa
TRBJ1-1	NA	TRBV12-3/TRBV12-4	few	TGTGCCAGCACCCGGGCCAATCAGGCTTTCTTT	CASTRANQAFF
TRBJ2-2	TRBD1	TRBV10-3	many	TGTGCCATCAGAGGGGGACAGGGGACGGACACCGGGGAGCTGTTTTTT	CAIRGGQGTDTGELFF
TRBJ2-3	NA	TRBV5-1	many	TGCGCCAGCAGCTTGGCGGGGACAGATACGCAGTATTTT	CASSLAGTDTQYF
TRBJ1-1	NA	TRBV6-1	few	TGTGCCAGCACCCAAACGGGGGTTAACACTGAAGCTTTCTTT	CASTQTGVNTEAFF
TRBJ1-1	TRBD1	TRBV5-1	NA	TGCGCCAGCAGCAGACAGGGAGGAGCGGACACTGAAGCTTTCTTT	CASSRQGGADTEAFF
TRBJ1-2	NA	TRBV27	few	TGTGCCAGCAGTCCCGGGACGTTTTTCGACTATGGCTACACCTTC	CASSPGTFFDYGYTF
TRBJ2-1	TRBD2	TRBV6-1	few	TGTGCCAGCAGACTAAGCGGGGGGGTCTACAATGAGCAGTTCTTC	CASRLSGGVYNEQFF
TRBJ2-1	NA	TRBV5-1	NA	TGCGCCAGCAGCATAACCTGGGACGGACAGCAGTTCTTC	CASSITWDGQQFF
TRBJ2-1	TRBD2	TRBV5-1	many	TGCGCCAGCAGCGTGAGCGGGGGGCAAAACAATGAGCAGTTCTTC	CASSVSGGQNNEQFF
TRBJ1-5	NA	TRBV2	NA	TGTGCCAGCAGTGAAGAAGGTTCGGAGCAGCCCCAGCATTTT	CASSEEGSEQPQHF
TRBJ1-4	NA	TRBV20-1	NA	TGCAGTGCTCAGGTCAGGGGAGAAAATGAAAAACTGTTTTTT	CSAQVRGENEKLFF
TRBJ2-7	NA	TRBV3-1	few	TGTGCCAGCAGCCAAGATGGCAGGGCACGGGAGCAGTACTTC	CASSQDGRAREQYF
TRBJ2-7	TRBD1	TRBV6-1	NA	TGTGCCAGCAATCGACAGGGGGGCTCCTACGAGCAGTACTTC	CASNRQGGSYEQYF
TRBJ2-2	NA	TRBV15	NA	TGTGCCACCAGCAGAGATCAAGGACAGAGGAACACCGGGGAGCTGTTTTTT	CATSRDQGQRNTGELFF
TRBJ1-6	NA	TRBV14	few	TGTGCCAGCAGCCAAGATTTGTATTCACCCCTCCACTTT	CASSQDLYSPLHF
TRBJ2-5	NA	TRBV30	many	TGTGCCTCCTCGACAGGAAAAGAGACCCAGTACTTC	CASSTGKETQYF
TRBJ2-7	TRBD1	TRBV7-2	few	TGTGCCAGCAGCGAGCCGGGACAGGGTAGCTCCTACGAGCAGTACTTC	CASSEPGQGSSYEQYF
TRBJ2-1	TRBD2	TRBV10-1	many	TGCGCCAGCAGCCAACTAGCGGGGGATACTCCCCGGTTCTTC	CASSQLAGDTPRFF
TRBJ2-3	NA	TRBV5-1	NA	TGCGCCAGCAGCATTAGTAGAGATACGCAGTATTTT	CASSISRDTQYF
TRBJ1-5	NA	TRBV6-5	few	TGTGCCAGCAAATTTAACAGGGATAGCAATCAGCCCCAGCATTTT	CASKFNRDSNQPQHF